Listed below are T cell receptor beta chains from one sample, sequenced in a study of T cells in Graves' hyperthyroidism and ophthalmopathy. Using its own MiXCR run on the multiplex PCR reads, TCRdb lists one record per CDR3 protein. The data contain 300,000 to 450,000 distinct CDR3 sequences, 20% to 25% of them singletons. Sequenced: blood. The receptor set was obtained from a man aged 50-60 years with Graves' hyperthyroidism. The CDR3 runs from the conserved cysteine through the conserved F or W. The order of the fields is D gene, V gene, clone size, J gene, CDR3 protein, CDR3 DNA. D genes are given only for firm matches. Some rows mark clone size as missing; the rest say once, few, many or name a class of expanded clone.

>TRBD2|TRBV29-1|.|TRBJ2-1
CSVVAGPSYNKQFF
TGCAGCGTTGTAGCGGGTCCCTCCTACAATAAGCAGTTCTTC
>.|TRBV24-1|.|TRBJ2-1
CATSDDGRWQFF
TGTGCCACCAGTGATGATGGACGGTGGCAGTTCTTC
>.|TRBV20-1|.|TRBJ1-2
CSASKGLGGYTF
TGCAGTGCAAGCAAGGGGTTGGGTGGCTACACCTTC
>.|TRBV20-1|few|TRBJ1-1
CSARTAGAKTEAFF
TGCAGTGCCCGAACGGCAGGAGCAAAAACTGAAGCTTTCTTT
>.|TRBV6-6|many|TRBJ2-3
CASSYSSGLADTQYF
TGTGCCAGCAGTTACTCTTCCGGGCTCGCAGATACGCAGTATTTT
>.|TRBV7-2|.|TRBJ1-4
CASSLGGDPGEKLFF
TGTGCCAGCAGCTTAGGTGGGGACCCAGGGGAAAAACTGTTTTTT
>TRBD2|TRBV11-2|.|TRBJ2-7
CASSRGTSVYEQYF
TGTGCCAGCAGCCGCGGGACTAGCGTCTACGAGCAGTACTTC
>.|TRBV20-1|few|TRBJ1-1
CSASVRWGMNTEAFF
TGCAGTGCTAGTGTCCGCTGGGGCATGAACACTGAAGCTTTCTTT
>.|TRBV11-3|many|TRBJ2-7
CASSLRGFDEQYF
TGTGCCAGCAGCTTAAGAGGGTTCGACGAGCAGTACTTC
>.|TRBV6-9|.|TRBJ1-5
CASIRSRDSTANQPQHF
TGTGCCAGCATTAGATCCCGGGACTCAACAGCGAATCAGCCCCAGCATTTT
>.|TRBV18|many|TRBJ2-5
CASSPPTANQETQYF
TGTGCCAGCTCACCGCCTACCGCCAACCAAGAGACCCAGTACTTC
>TRBD2|TRBV29-1|few|TRBJ2-3
CSGATSGSMRDTQYF
TGCAGCGGGGCTACTAGCGGGAGTATGAGAGATACGCAGTATTTT
>.|TRBV10-3|.|TRBJ1-1
CAISELNTEAFF
TGTGCCATCAGTGAGCTCAACACTGAAGCTTTCTTT
>.|TRBV14|.|TRBJ2-5
CASSQDAGGETQYF
TGTGCCAGCAGCCAAGACGCGGGCGGAGAGACCCAGTACTTC
>TRBD2|TRBV28|many|TRBJ2-3
CASSFHAREATDTQYF
TGTGCCAGCAGTTTTCATGCGCGGGAGGCCACAGATACGCAGTATTTT
>.|TRBV28|once|TRBJ2-7
CAGSLQGHEQYF
TGTGCCGGCAGTCTACAGGGCCACGAGCAGTACTTC
>.|TRBV11-2|many|TRBJ2-5
CASRKIQGYQETQYF
TGTGCCAGCAGGAAGATCCAGGGTTACCAAGAGACCCAGTACTTC
>.|TRBV7-9|few|TRBJ2-3
CASSSLQSSGLTDTQYF
TGTGCCAGCAGCTCTCTTCAGAGTTCGGGGCTCACAGATACGCAGTATTTT